The next 27 T cell receptor beta chains were all read from a single sample in a study of Graves' ophthalmopathy and Graves' hyperthyroidism. Transcripts of RNA were the source for amplifying TCR beta CDR3 regions. Investigators did first-round RT-PCR with HTBI primers, then second-round multiplex PCR. TCRdb used MiXCR to reprocess the multiplex PCR reads, holding one entry per CDR3 protein. Among fewer than 400,000 distinct CDR3 sequences listed, around 20% were seen once. Sequencing was performed on peripheral blood. The receptors were sampled from a young woman with Graves' ophthalmopathy.

This clonotype was picked up many times. The V and J genes are TRBV18 and TRBJ2-5; 7 bases map to TRBD1. The CDR3 runs 15 residues. V shed 6 bases, J shed 0 bases, and the junction held 7 bases outside the gene matches. Looked up from germline, CDR1 is KGHSH and CDR2 is LQKENI. CDR3 sequence reads: CASSPRGQYQETQYF. The CDR3, as DNA: TGTGCCAGCTCTCCCAGGGGACAGTACCAAGAGACCCAGTACTTC.

This clonotype was seen repeatedly, ten times or more. The chain carries TRBV6-5 and TRBJ2-7; D ambiguous. Trimming removed 5 bases from V and 2 bases from J, with 10 bases in between. The length of the CDR3 is 13 residues. Germline V lookup: CDR1 MNHEY, CDR2 SVGAGI. The CDR3 reads CASSRPETYEQYF. CDR3 nucleotide sequence: TGTGCCAGCAGTCGTCCGGAGACCTACGAGCAGTACTTC.

The sample holds many counts of this clonotype. The rearrangement links TRBV6-5 to TRBJ1-1; possibly TRBD1 for D (5 bases). The CDR3 totals 14 residues. The V end lost 2 bases, the J end lost 3 bases, and 10 bases lay between the germline ends. Germline values: CDR1 MNHEY, CDR2 SVGAGI. The CDR3 is CASSYGGVYTEAFF. Written as DNA, the CDR3 is TGTGCCAGCAGTTACGGGGGGGTTTACACTGAAGCTTTCTTT.

At least ten counts were recorded for this clonotype. The rearrangement links TRBV5-1 to TRBJ2-7; TRBD1 is a possible D gene (6 bases). Germline V lookup: CDR1 SGHRS, CDR2 YFSETQ. Between the trimmed V and J ends, which lost 3 bases and 2 bases, there was a span of 12 bases. The CDR3 loop spans 14 amino acids. Here the CDR3 DNA reads TGCGCCAGCAGCTACACAGGGCCCCCCTACGAGCAGTACTTC. Its translation is CASSYTGPPYEQYF.

This clonotype was detected many times. J is TRBJ1-6 and V is TRBV18; 11 bases map to TRBD1. Germline CDR1 KGHSH, CDR2 LQKENI. After removal of 3 bases from V and 12 bases from J, the junction contained 4 bases not matched to a gene. This CDR3 comprises 14 residues. The CDR3 loop reads CASSPQGTGGPLHF. The CDR3 region has the DNA TGTGCCAGCTCACCCCAGGGGACAGGGGGACCCCTCCACTTT.

In its sample, this clonotype was seen many times. V is TRBV6-2 or TRBV6-3 and J is TRBJ1-3; no clear D gene. Germline assignment: CDR1 MNHEY and CDR2 SVGEGT. This CDR3 has 16 residues. The V end was cut by 5 bases, the J end by 0 bases, with 14 bases between. CDR3 region: CASSGLGSASGNTIYF. DNA for the CDR3: TGTGCCAGCAGTGGCTTGGGGTCGGCCTCTGGAAACACCATATATTTT.

This clonotype has ten or more counts. The chain combines TRBV11-1 with TRBJ2-2; TRBD1 matches 7 bases. V shed 5 bases, J shed 7 bases, and the junction held 10 bases outside the gene matches. The CDR3 is 15 residues long. Per the germline V gene, CDR1 is SGHAT and CDR2 is FQDESV (reference sequence). CDR3 in amino acids: CASSVQGLGGGELFF. CDR3 coding DNA: TGTGCCAGCAGCGTACAGGGGTTAGGTGGCGGGGAGCTGTTTTTT.

V and J are TRBV12-3 or TRBV12-4 and TRBJ1-1, with 8 nucleotides matching TRBD1. Losses at the gene ends were 4 bases for V and 10 bases for J; bases not matched to a gene: 11. The CDR3 runs to 14 residues. The CDR3 sequence: CASSSIGTGSLAFF. CDR3 nucleotides: TGTGCCAGCAGTTCAATCGGGACAGGTAGTTTAGCTTTCTTT.

The sample holds many counts of this clonotype. J is TRBJ1-1 and V is TRBV29-1; TRBD1 matches 7 bases. This CDR3 region has 14 residues. The germline V gene has CDR1 SQVTM and CDR2 ANQGSEA. Germline trimming cut 4 bases from V and 5 bases from J; bases unmatched to any gene: 10. CDR3 residues: CSVGDRGGRTEAFF. The CDR3 nucleotides are TGCAGCGTTGGAGATCGAGGGGGCCGTACTGAAGCTTTCTTT.

This clonotype has a count of ten or more. V is TRBV10-3 and J is TRBJ1-3; D might be TRBD1 (5 bases). The germline V and J ends were trimmed by 6 bases and 8 bases, with 23 bases remaining between them. The CDR3 sequence is 16 residues long. Germline V CDR1 and CDR2: ENHRY, SYGVKD. The CDR3: CAISLGRKVEGDTIYF. The DNA of the CDR3 is TGTGCCATCAGCCTGGGACGGAAAGTTGAGGGCGACACCATATATTTT.

The sample holds many counts of this clonotype. The V gene is TRBV6-2 or TRBV6-3, the J gene TRBJ2-7; 9 bases map to TRBD1. Trimming took 6 bases from V and 2 from J; bases not matched to a gene: 2. The length of the CDR3 is 13 residues. CDR1 is MNHEY and CDR2 is SVGEGT in the germline V gene. The CDR3 DNA is TGTGCCAGCAGCGGGACAGGGCCCTACGAGCAGTACTTC. This codes for CASSGTGPYEQYF.

This clonotype has ten or more counts. The V and J genes are TRBV19 and TRBJ2-5; D is possibly TRBD2 (7 bases). CDR3 size: 15 residues. Germline V gene sequence: CDR1 LNHDA, CDR2 SQIVND (reference sequence). V was cut by 7 bases and J by 1 base, with 16 bases left in between. The CDR3 is CASTQTGGRQETQYF. In nucleotides, the CDR3 is TGTGCCAGTACGCAGACCGGGGGGCGCCAAGAGACCCAGTACTTC. The variable domain in full, with the rest retrieved from reference TRBV19 and TRBJ2-5, is DGGITQSPKYLFRKEGQNVTLSCEQNLNHDAMYWYRQDPGQGLRLIYYSQIVNDFQKGDIAEGYSVSREKKESFPLTVTSAQKNPTAFYLCASTQTGGRQETQYFGPGTRLLVL.

In its sample, this clonotype was seen many times. Because the CDR3 is missing its conserved closing phenylalanine or tryptophan, this is likely a read error. The chain employs TRBV9 and TRBJ1-1; D gene uncertain. The CDR3 covers 11 residues. Germline CDR1 reads SGDLS; CDR2 reads YYNGEE. Trimming removed 0 bases from V and 6 bases from J, with 3 bases in between. CDR3 nucleotide sequence: TGTGCCAGCAGCGTAGGGGCTGAAGCTTTCTAT. The encoded protein is CASSVGAEAFY.

Many counts were recorded for this clonotype. The chain combines TRBV9 with TRBJ1-5; D call uncertain. With 0 bases removed from V and 5 bases from J, the gap between germline ends came to 9 bases. Germline V gives CDR1 SGDLS, CDR2 YYNGEE. The CDR3 covers 14 residues. The CDR3 loop reads CASSVGESDQPQHF. The CDR3, as DNA: TGTGCCAGCAGCGTAGGGGAGAGTGATCAGCCCCAGCATTTT.

This clonotype was counted many times. The rearrangement links TRBV30 to TRBJ1-3, with a weak D call TRBD1 (5 bases). Trimming cost V 4 bases and J 4 bases, with 11 bases left between them. Germline V lookup: CDR1 GTSNPN, CDR2 SVGIG (reference sequence). The CDR3 spans 13 residues. The CDR3 spells CAWTRDGGNTIYF. As DNA, the CDR3 is TGTGCCTGGACCCGGGACGGCGGAAACACCATATATTTT. The whole variable domain, remainder taken from reference TRBV30 and TRBJ1-3, is SQTIHQWPATLVQPVGSPLSLECTVEGTSNPNLYWYRQAAGRGLQLLFYSVGIGQISSEVPQNLSASRPQDRQFILSSKKLLLSDSGFYLCAWTRDGGNTIYFGEGSWLTVV.

This clonotype has a handful of counts. The CDR3 loop is CAWRSGGSGNTIYF. The CDR3 nucleotides read TGTGCCTGGAGGAGCGGGGGAAGTGGAAACACCATATATTTT. The chain recombines TRBV30 with TRBJ1-3; TRBD1 might be the D (5 bases). Germline CDR1 GTSNPN, CDR2 SVGIG (reference sequence). The length of the CDR3 is 14 residues. Trimming pared 3 bases from V and 3 bases from J, leaving 12 bases between.

This clonotype showed up many times. The chain couples TRBV29-1 to TRBJ1-2; maybe TRBD1 (5 bases). V was pared by 3 bases and J by 1 base, with 12 bases between. Germline CDR1 SQVTM, CDR2 ANQGSEA. There are 14 residues in the CDR3. The CDR3 is CSVDLDTNNYGYTF. The CDR3 DNA sequence: TGCAGCGTTGATTTGGACACTAATAACTATGGCTACACCTTC.

The rearrangement links TRBV6-5 to TRBJ2-2; 9 nucleotides agree with TRBD1. V shed 2 bases, J shed 4 bases, and the junction held 5 bases outside the gene matches. The CDR3 consists of 16 residues. The germline CDR1 and CDR2 sequences are MNHEY and SVGAGI. CDR3 region: CASSYPTGGSTGELFF. The CDR3 DNA sequence: TGTGCCAGCAGTTACCCGACAGGGGGGAGCACCGGGGAGCTGTTTTTT.

This clonotype came up many times. V and J are TRBV10-1 and TRBJ2-7; D gene unclear. Germline CDR1 and CDR2: WNHNN and SYGVQD (reference sequence). This CDR3 region has 10 residues. This CDR3 is CASSERQVKV. The CDR3 bases are TGCGCCAGCAGTGAGCGGCAGGTTAAAGTC.

This clonotype was seen repeatedly, ten times or more. The rearrangement joins TRBV12-3 or TRBV12-4 to TRBJ2-7; D gene unclear. The CDR3 has 13 amino acids. The V end lost 2 bases, the J end lost 3 bases, and 8 bases lay between the germline ends. CDR3 protein: CASSLQASYEQYF. The CDR3 coding sequence is TGTGCCAGCAGTTTACAAGCCAGCTACGAGCAGTACTTC.

This clonotype showed up many times. J is TRBJ1-1 and V is TRBV19; a possible D gene is TRBD1 (5 bases). Trimming left V 4 bases short and J 11 bases short, with 11 bases between. The CDR3 consists of 11 residues. The germline gives CDR1 LNHDA, CDR2 SQIVND (reference sequence). CDR3: CASSTTGRAFF. DNA for the CDR3: TGTGCCAGTAGTACTACGGGACGGGCTTTCTTT.

Ten or more counts support this clonotype. The chain is built from TRBV27 and TRBJ2-7, with 11 bases matching TRBD1. V shed 8 bases, J shed 3 bases, and the junction held 9 bases outside the gene matches. This CDR3 is 15 amino acids long. Germline values: CDR1 MNHEY, CDR2 SMNVEV (reference sequence). The DNA for the CDR3 is TGTGCCAGCCGGTACCGGGACAGGGGGAACTACGAGCAGTACTTC. The encoded protein is CASRYRDRGNYEQYF.

The chain recombines TRBV20-1 with TRBJ2-7; perhaps TRBD2 as D (6 bases). This CDR3 is 14 amino acids long. With 4 bases removed from V and 5 bases from J, the gap between germline ends came to 18 bases. CDR1 and CDR2 (germline): DFQATT, SNEGSKA (reference sequence). The CDR3: CSAIAGIGVHEQYF. DNA for the CDR3: TGCAGTGCTATCGCGGGAATTGGAGTCCACGAGCAGTACTTC.

This clonotype was seen many times. This sequence joins TRBV24-1 and TRBJ1-3, with D possibly matching TRBD1 (6 bases). Germline V gene data show CDR1 as KGHDR and CDR2 as SFDVKD. The CDR3 covers 16 residues. The V gene lost 2 bases and the J gene lost 4 bases, with 14 bases spanning the gap. DNA of the CDR3: TGTGCCACCAGTGATTCACCCGGGGGCGCGGGAAACACCATATATTTT. The encoded protein is CATSDSPGGAGNTIYF.

This clonotype has at least ten counts. V and J are TRBV28 and TRBJ2-4; tentative D call: TRBD2 (5 bases). Looked up from germline, CDR1 is MDHEN and CDR2 is SYDVKM. The CDR3 loop spans 11 amino acids. Trimming pared 8 bases from V and 7 bases from J, leaving 9 bases between. The CDR3 nucleotides read TGTGCCAGCGTCCAGCGGAACATTCAGTACTTC. This translates into CASVQRNIQYF.

The table lists this clonotype with many counts. The genes are TRBV14 and TRBJ2-5; TRBD2 agrees at 11 bases. This CDR3 is 16 amino acids long. In germline, CDR1 is SGHDN, CDR2 FVKESK. After removal of 1 base from V and 5 bases from J, the junction contained 6 bases not matched to a gene. The CDR3 region is CASSQGILAGAETQYF. CDR3 bases: TGTGCCAGCAGCCAAGGGATACTAGCGGGAGCGGAGACCCAGTACTTC.

This clonotype was seen repeatedly, ten times or more. V usage is TRBV2 and J usage is TRBJ1-3; 9 positions agree with TRBD1. The trim removed 6 bases at V and 4 bases at J, leaving 10 bases unmatched. There are 16 residues in the CDR3. CDR1 and CDR2 (germline): SNHLY, FYNNEI. In DNA, the CDR3 is TGTGCCAGCAGACGGACAGGGGCCCCCCCAGGAAACACCATATATTTT. Translating gives CASRRTGAPPGNTIYF.